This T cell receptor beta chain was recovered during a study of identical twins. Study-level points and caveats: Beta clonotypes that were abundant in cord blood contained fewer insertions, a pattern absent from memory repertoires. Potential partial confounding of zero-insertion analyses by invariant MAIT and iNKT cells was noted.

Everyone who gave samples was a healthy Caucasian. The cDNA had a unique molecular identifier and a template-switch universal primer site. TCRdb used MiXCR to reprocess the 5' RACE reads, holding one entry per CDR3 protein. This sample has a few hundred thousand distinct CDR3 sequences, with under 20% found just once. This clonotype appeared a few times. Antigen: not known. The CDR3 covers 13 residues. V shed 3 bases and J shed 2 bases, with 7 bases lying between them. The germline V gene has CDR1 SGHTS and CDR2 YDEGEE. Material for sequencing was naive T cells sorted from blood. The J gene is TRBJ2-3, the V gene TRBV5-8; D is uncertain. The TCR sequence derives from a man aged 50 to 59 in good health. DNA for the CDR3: TGTGCCAGCAGCTATGGGTACACAGATACGCAGTATTTT. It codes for CASSYGYTDTQYF.